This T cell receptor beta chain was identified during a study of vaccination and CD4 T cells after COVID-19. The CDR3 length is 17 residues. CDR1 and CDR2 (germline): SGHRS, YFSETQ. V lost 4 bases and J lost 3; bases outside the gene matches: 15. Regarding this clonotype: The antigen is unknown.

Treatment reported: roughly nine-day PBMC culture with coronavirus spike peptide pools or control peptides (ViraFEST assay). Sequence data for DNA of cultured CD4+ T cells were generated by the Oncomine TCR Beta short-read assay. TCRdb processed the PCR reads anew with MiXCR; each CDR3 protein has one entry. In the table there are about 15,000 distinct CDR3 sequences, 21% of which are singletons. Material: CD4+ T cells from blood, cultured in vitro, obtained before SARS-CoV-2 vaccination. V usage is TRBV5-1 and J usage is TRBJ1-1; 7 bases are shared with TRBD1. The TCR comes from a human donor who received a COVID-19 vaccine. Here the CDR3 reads CASSAGRGGGQYTEAFF. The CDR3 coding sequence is TGCGCCAGCAGCGCTGGGCGCGGGGGGGGACAGTACACTGAAGCTTTCTTT.